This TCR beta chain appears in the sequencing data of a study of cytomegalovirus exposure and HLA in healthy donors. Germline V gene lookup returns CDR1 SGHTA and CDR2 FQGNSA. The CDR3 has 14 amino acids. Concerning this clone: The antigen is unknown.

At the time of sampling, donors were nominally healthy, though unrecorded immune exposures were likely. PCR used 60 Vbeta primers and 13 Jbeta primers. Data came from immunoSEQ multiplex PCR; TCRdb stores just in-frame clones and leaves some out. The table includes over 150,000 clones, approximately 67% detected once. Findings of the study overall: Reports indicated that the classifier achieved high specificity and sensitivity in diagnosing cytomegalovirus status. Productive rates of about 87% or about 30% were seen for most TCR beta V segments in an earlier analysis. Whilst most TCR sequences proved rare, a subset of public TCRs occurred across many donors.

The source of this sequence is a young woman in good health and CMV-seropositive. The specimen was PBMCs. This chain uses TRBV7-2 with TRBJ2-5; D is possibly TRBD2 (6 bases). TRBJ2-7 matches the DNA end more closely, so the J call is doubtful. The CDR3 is CASSFGGSAYEQYF. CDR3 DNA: TGTGCCAGCAGCTTCGGGGGTTCTGCCTACGAGCAGTACTTC.